The 30 T cell receptor beta chains below were found in one sample sequenced in a study of T cell repertoires in aging, cancer and after chemotherapy. The template was genomic DNA from peripheral blood, not RNA. Multiplex touch-down PCR with TRB-A/B primers amplified rearranged V-D-J TRB sequences. TCRdb processed the multiplex PCR reads anew with MiXCR; each CDR3 protein has one entry. The sample has several thousand distinct CDR3 sequences; 35% to 50% are singletons. The sequencing sample was made of blood. The source of these receptors is a human donor in good health.

This chain connects TRBV13 to TRBJ2-5; tentatively, D is TRBD1 (6 bases). Germline CDR1 is PRHDT and CDR2 is FYEKMQ (reference sequence). CDR3 length equals 14 residues. V dropped 5 bases and J dropped 3 bases, with 13 bases sitting between them. DNA for the CDR3: TGTGCCAGCAGCCCCACTAGGGACAAAGAGACCCAGTACTTC. Encoded protein: CASSPTRDKETQYF.

The CDR3 nucleotides read TGTGCCAGTAGTTCAGTAGCGGGAGGCCCCTACGAGCAGTACTTC. Its translation is CASSSVAGGPYEQYF. This chain links TRBV19 with TRBJ2-7; 10 nucleotides align to TRBD2. CDR1 and CDR2 (germline): LNHDA, SQIVND (reference sequence). Germline trimming cut 5 bases from V and 2 bases from J; bases unmatched to any gene: 6. The CDR3 extends over 15 amino acids.

V gene TRBV19 combines with J gene TRBJ1-3; no definite D call. Per the germline V gene, CDR1 is LNHDA and CDR2 is SQIVND (reference sequence). The CDR3 extends over 12 amino acids. Deletions cut 7 bases from V and 2 bases from J, with 6 bases between. CDR3 amino acids: CASKRAGNTIYF. In DNA, the CDR3 is TGTGCCAGTAAGAGGGCTGGAAACACCATATATTTT.

The chain recombines TRBV5-1 with TRBJ2-5, with a tentative D call TRBD2 (7 bases). Per the germline V gene, CDR1 is SGHRS and CDR2 is YFSETQ. The CDR3 consists of 15 residues. Trimming took off 2 bases at V and 3 bases at J, with 14 bases between the two ends. CDR3 DNA: TGCGCCAGCAGCTTAGGCGCGGGGGCTGAAGAGACCCAGTACTTC. This translates into CASSLGAGAEETQYF.

This clonotype appeared a single time. CDR3 nucleotides: TGTGCCAGTAGCCCGGACACTGTGAACACTGAAGCTTTCTTT. Translation gives CASSPDTVNTEAFF. The chain has TRBV19 and TRBJ1-1, with a possible D match to TRBD1 (5 bases). Germline lookup yields CDR1 LNHDA and CDR2 SQIVND (reference sequence). With 6 bases removed from V and 0 bases from J, the gap between germline ends came to 11 bases. The CDR3 runs to 14 residues.

This clonotype has a single count. The chain couples TRBV11-1 to TRBJ2-2, with D maybe TRBD2 (5 bases). CDR3 length equals 13 residues. V was shortened by 5 bases and J by 5 bases, with 9 bases between the two germline ends. Germline CDR1 is SGHAT and CDR2 is FQDESV (reference sequence). The CDR3 spells CASSVSGTGELFF. The CDR3 coding sequence is TGTGCCAGCAGCGTGTCGGGGACCGGGGAGCTGTTTTTT. Variable domain in full (rest from reference TRBV11-1 and TRBJ2-2): EAEVAQSPRYKITEKSQAVAFWCDPISGHATLYWYRQILGQGPELLVQFQDESVVDDSQLPKDRFSAERLKGVDSTLKIQPAELGDSAMYLCASSVSGTGELFFGEGSRLTVL.

This clonotype was seen a handful of times. The chain employs TRBV6-1 and TRBJ1-2; the D is unclear. The CDR3 contains 13 residues. CDR1 and CDR2 from the germline V gene are MNHNS and SASEGT. V was cut by 1 base and J by 8 bases, with 11 bases left in between. CDR3 amino acids: CASSEETGMGYTF. Here the CDR3 DNA reads TGTGCCAGCAGTGAAGAGACGGGTATGGGCTACACCTTC.

This clonotype was found once. The chain couples TRBV5-6 to TRBJ1-1; D remains ambiguous. The CDR3 is made up of 15 amino acids. Trimming pared 0 bases from V and 0 bases from J, leaving 9 bases between. CDR1 is SGHDT and CDR2 is YYEEEE in the germline V gene. The CDR3 DNA reads as TGTGCCAGCAGCTTGGAGGGCAGGTTGAACACTGAAGCTTTCTTT. Amino acid sequence: CASSLEGRLNTEAFF.

This chain links TRBV6-5 with TRBJ1-1; tentatively, D is TRBD1 (6 bases). The CDR3 has 12 amino acids. Germline V gene data show CDR1 as MNHEY and CDR2 as SVGAGI. Trimming removed 2 bases from V and 7 bases from J, with 8 bases in between. CDR3 in DNA: TGTGCCAGCAGTTACGGACAGCTTGAAGCTTTCTTT. Protein product: CASSYGQLEAFF.

The chain links TRBV13 to TRBJ2-1, with 14 nucleotides matching TRBD2. CDR3 length: 19 residues. The junction had 9 bases not matched to a gene; V was cut back by 5 bases and J by 0 bases. CDR1 and CDR2 (germline): PRHDT, FYEKMQ (reference sequence). The CDR3 DNA sequence: TGTGCCAGCAGCCTAGTGGGACTAGCGGGGGTGGACTCCTACAATGAGCAGTTCTTC. It codes for CASSLVGLAGVDSYNEQFF.

The rearrangement uses TRBV6-2 or TRBV6-3 and TRBJ1-1; 9 nucleotides agree with TRBD1. The ends lost 6 bases at V and 3 bases at J; junction bases unmatched: 8. CDR1 is MNHEY, CDR2 SVGEGT, per germline. The CDR3 contains 15 residues. The DNA of the CDR3 is TGTGCCAGCAGCCTCACAGGGGGCACGGACACTGAAGCTTTCTTT. Its protein product is CASSLTGGTDTEAFF.

This clonotype was seen only a few times. The chain uses TRBV18 and TRBJ1-1, with D possibly TRBD1 on 5 matching bases. This CDR3 is built from 12 residues. The V end lost 3 bases, the J end lost 12 bases, and 14 bases lay between the germline ends. Germline V gene lookup returns CDR1 KGHSH and CDR2 LQKENI. CDR3: CASSPAEGRPFF. CDR3 coding DNA: TGTGCCAGCTCACCCGCCGAGGGGCGGCCTTTCTTT.

In its sample, this clonotype ranks as medium-sized. The chain employs TRBV6-5 and TRBJ2-3; 9 bases match TRBD2. The length of the CDR3 is 15 residues. J was trimmed by 5 bases and V by 2 bases; bases with no gene match: 5. Germline assignment: CDR1 MNHEY and CDR2 SVGAGI. CDR3 coding DNA: TGTGCCAGCAGTTACCGGCTAGCGGGGAGAGATACGCAGTATTTT. Translated: CASSYRLAGRDTQYF.

The rearrangement joins TRBV29-1 to TRBJ1-1; D might be TRBD1 (5 bases). This CDR3 is built from 12 residues. V lost 0 bases and J lost 5, with 7 bases in between. CDR1 is SQVTM, CDR2 ANQGSEA, per germline. This CDR3 is CSVEEGRTEAFF. The CDR3 coding sequence is TGCAGCGTTGAAGAGGGACGTACTGAAGCTTTCTTT.

This clonotype has only a few counts. The V call is TRBV19, the J call TRBJ2-2, with TRBD1 matching 7 bases. CDR3 length: 16 residues. After removal of 9 bases from V and 0 bases from J, the junction contained 10 bases not matched to a gene. The germline CDR1 and CDR2 sequences are LNHDA and SQIVND (reference sequence). The CDR3 DNA is TGTGCCAGCAGCGTAGGGGGCGATACGAACACCGGGGAGCTGTTTTTT. It translates to CASSVGGDTNTGELFF. Full variable domain (remainder filled in from reference TRBV19 and TRBJ2-2): DGGITQSPKYLFRKEGQNVTLSCEQNLNHDAMYWYRQDPGQGLRLIYYSQIVNDFQKGDIAEGYSVSREKKESFPLTVTSAQKNPTAFYLCASSVGGDTNTGELFFGEGSRLTVL.

This clonotype was recorded a few times. A junction end diverges from the germline sequence, so it may reflect a read error. V is TRBV13 and J is TRBJ2-7; 7 bases match TRBD2. This CDR3 spans 14 amino acids. CDR1 and CDR2 (germline): PRHDT, FYEKMQ (reference sequence). The DNA of the CDR3 is TGTGCCAGCAGCGTAGGACTAGGTGACTACGAGCAGTACTTC. It specifies CASSVGLGDYEQYF.

Of note for this clonotype: The conserved phenylalanine or tryptophan is not found at the CDR3 terminus, so this likely reflects a read error. The chain joins TRBV13 to TRBJ2-6; the match to TRBD2 covers 7 bases. CDR1 PRHDT and CDR2 FYEKMQ come from the germline V gene (reference sequence). The trim removed 5 bases at V and 2 bases at J, leaving 3 bases unmatched. This CDR3 is 15 amino acids long. The CDR3 is CASSGGGAGANVLTY. The CDR3 DNA reads TGTGCCAGCAGCGGGGGGGGTGCTGGGGCCAACGTCCTGACTTAC.

This clonotype turned up a few times. CDR3 protein: CASSYAGTGVLDSYNEQFF. In DNA form, the CDR3 reads TGTGCCAGCAGTTACGCCGGGACAGGGGTTCTAGACTCCTACAATGAGCAGTTCTTC. J is TRBJ2-1 and V is TRBV6-5; TRBD1 aligns across 10 bases. CDR1 is MNHEY and CDR2 is SVGAGI in the germline V gene. The trim removed 2 bases at V and 0 bases at J, leaving 10 bases unmatched. The CDR3 is 19 amino acids.

The chain is built from TRBV19 and TRBJ2-6; 9 bases are shared with TRBD1. CDR1 is LNHDA and CDR2 is SQIVND in the germline V gene (reference sequence). The CDR3 covers 16 residues. The V gene end was trimmed by 10 bases and the J gene end by 3 bases; junction bases not matched to a gene: 10. The CDR3 here is CATTGQGNVGANVLTF. CDR3 DNA: TGTGCCACCACCGGACAGGGGAACGTTGGGGCCAACGTCCTGACTTTC. Full variable domain (rest looked up from reference TRBV19 and TRBJ2-6): DGGITQSPKYLFRKEGQNVTLSCEQNLNHDAMYWYRQDPGQGLRLIYYSQIVNDFQKGDIAEGYSVSREKKESFPLTVTSAQKNPTAFYLCATTGQGNVGANVLTFGAGSRLTVL.

This clonotype was seen only a few times. One junction end does not reproduce the germline sequence, and a read error may be involved. This chain links TRBV5-6 with TRBJ1-1; D remains unclear. Per germline, CDR1 SGHDT and CDR2 YYEEEE. There are 12 residues in the CDR3. The CDR3 DNA reads TGTGCCAGCAGTTTGGCCTACACTGAAGCTTTCTTT. Residues: CASSLAYTEAFF.

The chain is built from TRBV10-3 and TRBJ2-5; D might be TRBD2 (6 bases). The CDR3 totals 15 residues. The germline gives CDR1 ENHRY, CDR2 SYGVKD. Between the trimmed V and J ends, which lost 10 bases and 5 bases, there was a span of 23 bases. The CDR3 DNA reads as TGTGCCACCAACGTGGGGGGAGAGGGTTATGAGACCCAGTACTTC. It codes for CATNVGGEGYETQYF.

V is TRBV6-5 and J is TRBJ2-7, with D uncertain. V gave up 11 bases and J gave up 2 bases, with 13 bases separating them. The CDR3 runs to 12 residues. Per germline, CDR1 MNHEY and CDR2 SVGAGI. CDR3 bases: TGTGCCGGGCGTACAAATCCCTACGAGCAGTACTTC. Protein product: CAGRTNPYEQYF.

The chain recombines TRBV11-1 with TRBJ2-3, with 12 bases identical to TRBD2. CDR1 and CDR2 (germline): SGHAT, FQDESV (reference sequence). V lost 8 bases to trimming and J lost 4 bases; unmatched junction nucleotides: 16. The CDR3 covers 18 residues. CDR3 DNA: TGTGCCAGCTCACCCCCATATGGACTAGCGGGGACCGCAGATACGCAGTATTTT. It encodes CASSPPYGLAGTADTQYF.

The V call is TRBV6-5, the J call TRBJ2-7, with 9 bases fitting TRBD2. CDR1 MNHEY and CDR2 SVGAGI come from the germline V gene. Unmatched junction bases numbered 5, after V lost 0 bases and J lost 5 bases. This CDR3 is 15 amino acids long. The CDR3 DNA follows: TGTGCCAGCAGTTACTCCGGCGGGGGGGCGAACGAGCAGTACTTC. Residues: CASSYSGGGANEQYF.

As concerns this clonotype: This sequence may be a read error, since a much larger clone differs from it by one base. This sequence joins TRBV29-1 and TRBJ2-2; D uncertain. CDR3 length equals 14 residues. CDR1 SQVTM and CDR2 ANQGSEA come from the germline V gene. The V and J ends lost 8 bases and 3 bases respectively, with 16 bases between them. The CDR3 DNA reads as TGCAGCTCCGCGTCAGCGTACTACACCGGGGAGCTGTTTTTT. The encoded protein is CSSASAYYTGELFF.

This clonotype was seen a single time. The CDR3 loop is CASSFGTNYGYTF. As DNA, the CDR3 is TGTGCCAGCAGTTTCGGTACGAACTATGGCTACACCTTC. The chain carries TRBV27 and TRBJ1-2; D remains ambiguous. Trimming took off 3 bases at V and 2 bases at J, with 7 bases between the two ends. Looked up from germline, CDR1 is MNHEY and CDR2 is SMNVEV (reference sequence). This CDR3 has 13 amino acids.

The rearrangement uses TRBV13 and TRBJ2-5; 8 positions agree with TRBD2. The CDR3 totals 16 residues. V was pared by 0 bases and J by 0 bases, with 3 bases of the junction left unmatched. Germline-derived CDR1 and CDR2 are PRHDT and FYEKMQ (reference sequence). The CDR3 protein is CASSLGGGGYQETQYF. DNA of the CDR3: TGTGCCAGCAGCTTAGGCGGGGGGGGGTACCAAGAGACCCAGTACTTC.

The CDR3 region is CAWIVRRPNYGYTF. The CDR3, as DNA: TGTGCCTGGATTGTACGGCGTCCTAACTATGGCTACACCTTC. The rearrangement joins TRBV30 to TRBJ1-2; D gene uncertain. Per the germline V gene, CDR1 is GTSNPN and CDR2 is SVGIG (reference sequence). V shed 4 bases and J shed 0 bases, with 12 bases lying between them. The CDR3 has 14 amino acids. The complete variable domain, with remaining parts taken from reference TRBV30 and TRBJ1-2, reads SQTIHQWPATLVQPVGSPLSLECTVEGTSNPNLYWYRQAAGRGLQLLFYSVGIGQISSEVPQNLSASRPQDRQFILSSKKLLLSDSGFYLCAWIVRRPNYGYTFGSGTRLTVV.

V and J are TRBV12-3 or TRBV12-4 and TRBJ1-2; D is perhaps TRBD1 (6 bases). The V gene lost 5 bases and the J gene lost 8 bases, with 18 bases spanning the gap. The CDR3 sequence is 14 residues long. The CDR3 loop is CASSPPGGAWGYTF. The DNA for the CDR3 is TGTGCCAGCAGTCCCCCCGGGGGGGCGTGGGGCTACACCTTC.

This clonotype appeared a few times. The rearrangement uses TRBV6-6 and TRBJ2-1; 10 bases are shared with TRBD2. V was pared by 5 bases and J by 8 bases, with 6 bases of the junction left unmatched. Germline V CDR1 and CDR2: MNHNY, SVGAGI (reference sequence). CDR3 length: 14 amino acids. For the CDR3, the DNA is TGTGCCAGCAGTGCCCAGCGGGAGGGCCATGAGCAGTTCTTC. Its translation is CASSAQREGHEQFF.